The 32 T cell receptor beta chains reported below all come from one sample, sequenced in a study of CD8 T cells in Susac syndrome. Random hexamers served to reverse transcribe about 0.45 to 1 ug RNA. Using its own MiXCR run on the immunoSEQ multiplex PCR reads, TCRdb lists one record per CDR3 protein. The data show about 110,000 distinct CDR3 sequences, approximately 93% seen once. The sequenced material came from CD8+ T cells from PBMCs. These TCRs come from a human donor with Susac syndrome.

The chain combines TRBV19 with TRBJ1-1; D is perhaps TRBD1 (5 bases). The germline CDR1 and CDR2 sequences are LNHDA and SQIVND (reference sequence). The CDR3 totals 12 residues. Trimming took 5 bases from V and 6 from J, leaving 10 bases between them. CDR3: CASSPPGPEAFF. CDR3 bases: TGTGCCAGTAGTCCGCCAGGGCCTGAAGCTTTCTTT.

The chain uses TRBV7-3 and TRBJ2-5, with 7 bases aligning to TRBD1. The ends lost 5 bases at V and 4 bases at J; junction bases unmatched: 7. The length of the CDR3 is 14 residues. CDR1 is SGHTA, CDR2 FQGTGA, per germline. This CDR3 reads CASSQTGVRETQYF. The CDR3 coding sequence is TGTGCCAGCAGCCAAACAGGGGTCAGAGAGACCCAGTACTTC.

This clonotype was seen a single time. The rearrangement joins TRBV12-5 to TRBJ2-5; perhaps TRBD2 as D (5 bases). CDR1 and CDR2 (germline): LGHNT, FRNRAP. This CDR3 is built from 13 residues. Trimming took off 5 bases at V and 5 bases at J, with 12 bases between the two ends. In nucleotides, the CDR3 is TGTGCTAGTGGTCCAACAGCGGCGGAGACCCAGTACTTC. This gives the protein CASGPTAAETQYF.

The J gene is TRBJ2-5, the V gene TRBV6-5, with a weak D call TRBD2 (7 bases). V was pared by 11 bases and J by 3 bases, with 19 bases between. Germline V lookup: CDR1 MNHEY, CDR2 SVGAGI. The CDR3 has 14 amino acids. This CDR3 reads CAPPRGGTEETQYF. The CDR3 DNA follows: TGTGCCCCTCCCAGGGGAGGGACGGAAGAGACCCAGTACTTC.

The rearrangement links TRBV7-9 to TRBJ1-6, with unresolved D. This CDR3 has 15 amino acids. V was clipped by 5 bases and J by 8 bases, with 16 bases between them. CDR1 and CDR2 (germline): SEHNR, FQNEAQ (reference sequence). The CDR3 spells CASSPPDSMDSPLHF. Here the CDR3 DNA reads TGTGCCAGCAGCCCCCCCGACTCAATGGATTCACCCCTCCACTTT. Complete variable domain (other parts from reference TRBV7-9 and TRBJ1-6): DTGVSQNPRHKITKRGQNVTFRCDPISEHNRLYWYRQTLGQGPEFLTYFQNEAQLEKSRLLSDRFSAERPKGSFSTLEIQRTEQGDSAMYLCASSPPDSMDSPLHFGNGTRLTVT.

This chain joins TRBV9 and TRBJ2-3, with 8 positions matching TRBD2. CDR1 SGDLS and CDR2 YYNGEE come from the germline V gene. V lost 3 bases, J lost 2 bases, and 5 bases stayed unmatched. CDR3 length: 15 residues. The DNA for the CDR3 is TGTGCCAGCAGCGAAGAGCGGGGGCCCACAGATACGCAGTATTTT. It specifies CASSEERGPTDTQYF.

V and J are TRBV25-1 and TRBJ1-2; D is unclear. Germline V gene data show CDR1 as MGHDK and CDR2 as SYGVNS. V gave up 2 bases and J gave up 4 bases, with 8 bases separating them. CDR3 length: 13 amino acids. CDR3 coding DNA: TGTGCCAGCAGTGAACTCGGACGCTATGGCTACACCTTC. Its protein product is CASSELGRYGYTF.

In its sample, this clonotype was seen once. The chain employs TRBV5-8 and TRBJ1-5, with D tentatively TRBD1 (5 bases). Germline V gene sequence: CDR1 SGHTS, CDR2 YDEGEE. Between the trimmed V and J ends, which lost 4 bases and 3 bases, there was a span of 11 bases. The CDR3 consists of 14 residues. This chain's CDR3 is CASSPGPNNQPQHF. The DNA of the CDR3 is TGTGCCAGCAGCCCGGGACCGAACAATCAGCCCCAGCATTTT.

This chain links TRBV29-1 with TRBJ2-2; D ambiguous. Germline assignment: CDR1 SQVTM and CDR2 ANQGSEA. The CDR3 is made up of 12 amino acids. The V end lost 3 bases, the J end lost 2 bases, and 4 bases lay between the germline ends. CDR3 region: CSVETNTGELFF. In DNA, the CDR3 is TGCAGCGTTGAGACAAACACCGGGGAGCTGTTTTTT.

V and J are TRBV5-4 and TRBJ1-2, with a tentative D call TRBD1 (6 bases). V dropped 1 base and J dropped 3 bases, with 16 bases sitting between them. CDR1 SGHNT and CDR2 YYREEE come from the germline V gene (reference sequence). The CDR3 contains 16 residues. In DNA, the CDR3 is TGTGCCAGCAGCTTGTGGGATCCGACAGGCCACTATGGCTACACCTTC. This gives the protein CASSLWDPTGHYGYTF.

V usage is TRBV20-1 and J usage is TRBJ2-1; 8 bases agree with TRBD2. CDR1 and CDR2 from the germline V gene are DFQATT and SNEGSKA (reference sequence). The CDR3 sequence is 11 residues long. V shed 1 base and J 10 bases; nucleotides not matched to a gene: 0. The CDR3 DNA reads TGCAGTGCTAGAGTAGCGGGAGAGCAGTTCTTC. Encoded protein: CSARVAGEQFF.

The V gene is TRBV12-3 or TRBV12-4, the J gene TRBJ1-5; 11 nucleotides line up with TRBD1. The V and J ends lost 3 bases and 2 bases, in that order; junction bases with no gene match: 6. The CDR3 consists of 17 residues. The CDR3 DNA reads TGTGCCAGCAGTTTGGGACAGGGGGGCTGGGGCAATCAGCCCCAGCATTTT. Its translation is CASSLGQGGWGNQPQHF.

The J gene is TRBJ1-2, the V gene TRBV12-3 or TRBV12-4; possible D gene TRBD1, 6 bases. The CDR3 spans 14 residues. Trimming stripped 4 bases from V and 1 base from J, with 10 bases between. The CDR3 region is CASSSSDSNYGYTF. The CDR3 DNA is TGTGCCAGCAGTTCCTCGGACAGTAACTATGGCTACACCTTC.

This chain links TRBV7-3 with TRBJ2-5, with 7 bases aligning to TRBD2. The CDR3 totals 15 residues. Germline V gene lookup returns CDR1 SGHTA and CDR2 FQGTGA. With 4 bases clipped from V and 2 bases from J, the junction kept 7 bases outside the gene matches. The CDR3 nucleotides are TGTGCCAGCAGCTGGGGGGGTGGAGCTCAAGAGACCCAGTACTTC. Translation gives CASSWGGGAQETQYF. The complete variable domain, with remaining parts taken from reference TRBV7-3 and TRBJ2-5, reads GAGVSQTPSNKVTEKGKYVELRCDPISGHTALYWYRQSLGQGPEFLIYFQGTGAADDSGLPNDRFFAVRPEGSVSTLKIQRTERGDSAVYLCASSWGGGAQETQYFGPGTRLLVL.

This clonotype was seen just once. This chain connects TRBV7-9 to TRBJ2-3; 7 nucleotides line up with TRBD2. Germline loops: CDR1 SEHNR, CDR2 FQNEAQ (reference sequence). The CDR3 runs 16 residues. V was clipped by 1 base and J by 4 bases; unmatched bases: 8. CDR3 amino acids: CASSLGEGFFPDTQYF. In DNA form, the CDR3 reads TGTGCCAGCAGCTTAGGGGAGGGGTTCTTCCCAGATACGCAGTATTTT. The variable domain in full, with the rest retrieved from reference TRBV7-9 and TRBJ2-3, is DTGVSQNPRHKITKRGQNVTFRCDPISEHNRLYWYRQTLGQGPEFLTYFQNEAQLEKSRLLSDRFSAERPKGSFSTLEIQRTEQGDSAMYLCASSLGEGFFPDTQYFGPGTRLTVL.

This clonotype was picked up one time. V gene TRBV4-3 combines with J gene TRBJ1-3; 7 positions match TRBD1. From germline, CDR1 is LGHNA and CDR2 YSLEER. The length of the CDR3 is 15 residues. The V segment lost 1 base and the J segment 2 bases; nucleotides outside the gene matches: 2. CDR3 amino acids: CASSQGTGPGNTIYF. The CDR3 bases are TGCGCCAGCAGCCAAGGGACAGGCCCTGGAAACACCATATATTTT.

The CDR3 DNA reads as TGTGCCAGCAGTTTTTCACCGGGACAGGGACGTCCCGGGGAGCTGTTTTTT. Protein: CASSFSPGQGRPGELFF. V is TRBV12-3 or TRBV12-4 and J is TRBJ2-2; 9 nucleotides match TRBD1. The J segment lost 6 bases and the V segment lost 3 bases, leaving 11 bases of the junction unmatched. The CDR3 spans 17 residues.

The chain recombines TRBV20-1 with TRBJ1-2; D gene uncertain. The CDR3 loop spans 13 amino acids. Germline V lookup: CDR1 DFQATT, CDR2 SNEGSKA (reference sequence). The V and J ends lost 0 bases and 4 bases respectively, with 9 bases between them. The CDR3 DNA reads as TGCAGTGCTAGAGATCGGGCGGGCTATGGCTACACCTTC. Its protein product is CSARDRAGYGYTF.

The genes are TRBV2 and TRBJ2-3, with 7 bases matching TRBD1. With V trimmed by 7 bases and J by 4 bases, 11 bases remained unmatched. The CDR3 extends over 15 amino acids. Germline CDR1 is SNHLY and CDR2 is FYNNEI. CDR3 loop: CASIGEGAPADTQYF. The CDR3 nucleotides read TGTGCCAGCATCGGCGAGGGGGCCCCCGCAGATACGCAGTATTTT.

CDR3 sequence: CASSLGEENTDTQYF. The DNA of the CDR3 is TGCGCCAGCAGCTTGGGAGAGGAGAACACAGATACGCAGTATTTT. This rearrangement joins TRBV5-1 to TRBJ2-3, with D unclear. CDR1 SGHRS and CDR2 YFSETQ come from the germline V gene. This CDR3 contains 15 residues. Trimming took off 0 bases at V and 2 bases at J, with 10 bases between the two ends. Full variable domain (missing parts from reference TRBV5-1 and TRBJ2-3): KAGVTQTPRYLIKTRGQQVTLSCSPISGHRSVSWYQQTPGQGLQFLFEYFSETQRNKGNFPGRFSGRQFSNSRSEMNVSTLELGDSALYLCASSLGEENTDTQYFGPGTRLTVL.

The chain links TRBV18 to TRBJ2-5; no reliable D call. The CDR3 consists of 12 residues. V lost 3 bases, J lost 7 bases, and 9 bases lay in between. Germline V gene data show CDR1 as KGHSH and CDR2 as LQKENI. DNA of the CDR3: TGTGCCAGCTCACCCGACGGTGGGACCCAGTACTTC. Protein sequence: CASSPDGGTQYF. Supplemented by reference TRBV18 and TRBJ2-5, the full variable domain reads NAGVMQNPRHLVRRRGQEARLRCSPMKGHSHVYWYRQLPEEGLKFMVYLQKENIIDESGMPKERFSAEFPKEGPSILRIQQVVRGDSAAYFCASSPDGGTQYFGPGTRLLVL.

The chain carries TRBV18 and TRBJ2-7; D is uncertain. CDR3 length: 13 residues. The V gene's germline CDR1 is KGHSH and CDR2 LQKENI. Trimming left V 10 bases short and J 1 base short, with 14 bases between. The CDR3 loop is CATRPSDSYEQYF. The CDR3 nucleotides read TGTGCCACGAGACCCAGCGATTCCTACGAGCAGTACTTC.

This chain uses TRBV25-1 with TRBJ1-1; possibly TRBD1 for D (5 bases). This CDR3 contains 11 residues. Germline values: CDR1 MGHDK, CDR2 SYGVNS. V lost 8 bases and J 8 bases, leaving 12 bases between the germline ends. The CDR3 nucleotides read TGTGCCAGCCTGGGGCCCAAAGAAGCTTTCTTT. The encoded protein is CASLGPKEAFF. Full variable domain (rest looked up from reference TRBV25-1 and TRBJ1-1): EADIYQTPRYLVIGTGKKITLECSQTMGHDKMYWYQQDPGMELHLIHYSYGVNSTEKGDLSSESTVSRIRTEHFPLTLESARPSHTSQYLCASLGPKEAFFGQGTRLTVV.

This chain connects TRBV5-1 to TRBJ1-1; 8 positions agree with TRBD1. Germline CDR1 SGHRS, CDR2 YFSETQ. The CDR3 has 16 amino acids. Trimming cost V 4 bases and J 0 bases; bases outside gene matches: 8. CDR3 region: CASSAERQGMNTEAFF. CDR3 in DNA: TGCGCCAGCAGCGCAGAACGACAGGGGATGAACACTGAAGCTTTCTTT.

The chain has TRBV12-3 or TRBV12-4 and TRBJ2-2, with D perhaps matching TRBD1 (6 bases). V dropped 5 bases and J dropped 1 base, with 17 bases sitting between them. The CDR3 runs 17 residues. The CDR3 here is CASSETMKDRNTGELFF. In DNA, the CDR3 is TGTGCCAGCAGTGAAACCATGAAGGACAGGAACACCGGGGAGCTGTTTTTT.

This rearrangement joins TRBV20-1 to TRBJ2-1; TRBD2 matches 12 bases. The V segment lost 5 bases and the J segment 2 bases; nucleotides outside the gene matches: 4. The CDR3 is made up of 15 amino acids. CDR1 is DFQATT and CDR2 is SNEGSKA in the germline V gene (reference sequence). As DNA, the CDR3 is TGCAGTGCTCAGACTAGCGGGGGAGCCTACAATGAGCAGTTCTTC. Translation: CSAQTSGGAYNEQFF.

CDR3 loop: CASSADTGNTIYF. As DNA, the CDR3 is TGTGCCAGCAGCGCTGACACTGGAAACACCATATATTTT. This chain connects TRBV9 to TRBJ1-3; D ambiguous. Looked up from germline, CDR1 is SGDLS and CDR2 is YYNGEE. Trimming shortened V by 3 bases and J by 2 bases, and 6 bases separated the two germline ends. The CDR3 has 13 amino acids. The entire variable domain, with the rest obtained from reference TRBV9 and TRBJ1-3, is as follows: DSGVTQTPKHLITATGQRVTLRCSPRSGDLSVYWYQQSLDQGLQFLIQYYNGEERAKGNILERFSAQQFPDLHSELNLSSLELGDSALYFCASSADTGNTIYFGEGSWLTVV.

The chain employs TRBV7-9 and TRBJ2-7; D is unresolved. Deletions cut 4 bases from V and 5 bases from J, with 15 bases between. The length of the CDR3 is 14 residues. The V gene's germline CDR1 is SEHNR and CDR2 FQNEAQ (reference sequence). This chain's CDR3 is CASSSPEGIHEQYF. The CDR3 DNA follows: TGTGCCAGCAGCTCCCCGGAAGGGATCCACGAGCAGTACTTC. Looking up the rest from reference TRBV7-9 and TRBJ2-7 gives the full variable domain: DTGVSQNPRHKITKRGQNVTFRCDPISEHNRLYWYRQTLGQGPEFLTYFQNEAQLEKSRLLSDRFSAERPKGSFSTLEIQRTEQGDSAMYLCASSSPEGIHEQYFGPGTRLTVT.

V and J are TRBV19 and TRBJ2-2; possible D gene TRBD2, 5 bases. CDR3 length equals 14 residues. CDR1 is LNHDA and CDR2 is SQIVND in the germline V gene (reference sequence). Between the trimmed V and J ends, which lost 2 bases and 4 bases, there was a span of 8 bases. DNA of the CDR3: TGTGCCAGTAGTATAAGTCTAGCCACCGGGGAGCTGTTTTTT. Translation gives CASSISLATGELFF.

The J gene is TRBJ1-1, the V gene TRBV20-1; maybe TRBD1 (5 bases). CDR3 length equals 13 residues. Looked up from germline, CDR1 is DFQATT and CDR2 is SNEGSKA (reference sequence). V dropped 3 bases and J dropped 1 base, with 9 bases sitting between them. CDR3 in amino acids: CSASEGTNTEAFF. In nucleotides, the CDR3 is TGCAGTGCTAGTGAGGGGACGAACACTGAAGCTTTCTTT.

The chain couples TRBV9 to TRBJ2-7, with D possibly being TRBD1 or TRBD2 (7 bases each). From germline, CDR1 is SGDLS and CDR2 YYNGEE. V was cut by 4 bases and J by 4 bases, with 18 bases left in between. The CDR3 consists of 15 residues. For the CDR3, the DNA is TGTGCCAGCAGCATCACAGGGGAGGGAGCGTACGAGCAGTACTTC. This codes for CASSITGEGAYEQYF.

CDR3 protein: CASSLSSGSGANVLTF. CDR3 nucleotide sequence: TGTGCCAGCAGTTTATCGTCCGGCTCTGGGGCCAACGTCCTGACTTTC. The V call is TRBV27, the J call TRBJ2-6; no firm D call. The germline CDR1 and CDR2 sequences are MNHEY and SMNVEV (reference sequence). Trimming stripped 0 bases from V and 0 bases from J, with 6 bases between. The CDR3 totals 16 residues. The entire variable domain, with the rest obtained from reference TRBV27 and TRBJ2-6, is as follows: EAQVTQNPRYLITVTGKKLTVTCSQNMNHEYMSWYRQDPGLGLRQIYYSMNVEVTDKGDVPEGYKVSRKEKRNFPLILESPSPNQTSLYFCASSLSSGSGANVLTFGAGSRLTVL.